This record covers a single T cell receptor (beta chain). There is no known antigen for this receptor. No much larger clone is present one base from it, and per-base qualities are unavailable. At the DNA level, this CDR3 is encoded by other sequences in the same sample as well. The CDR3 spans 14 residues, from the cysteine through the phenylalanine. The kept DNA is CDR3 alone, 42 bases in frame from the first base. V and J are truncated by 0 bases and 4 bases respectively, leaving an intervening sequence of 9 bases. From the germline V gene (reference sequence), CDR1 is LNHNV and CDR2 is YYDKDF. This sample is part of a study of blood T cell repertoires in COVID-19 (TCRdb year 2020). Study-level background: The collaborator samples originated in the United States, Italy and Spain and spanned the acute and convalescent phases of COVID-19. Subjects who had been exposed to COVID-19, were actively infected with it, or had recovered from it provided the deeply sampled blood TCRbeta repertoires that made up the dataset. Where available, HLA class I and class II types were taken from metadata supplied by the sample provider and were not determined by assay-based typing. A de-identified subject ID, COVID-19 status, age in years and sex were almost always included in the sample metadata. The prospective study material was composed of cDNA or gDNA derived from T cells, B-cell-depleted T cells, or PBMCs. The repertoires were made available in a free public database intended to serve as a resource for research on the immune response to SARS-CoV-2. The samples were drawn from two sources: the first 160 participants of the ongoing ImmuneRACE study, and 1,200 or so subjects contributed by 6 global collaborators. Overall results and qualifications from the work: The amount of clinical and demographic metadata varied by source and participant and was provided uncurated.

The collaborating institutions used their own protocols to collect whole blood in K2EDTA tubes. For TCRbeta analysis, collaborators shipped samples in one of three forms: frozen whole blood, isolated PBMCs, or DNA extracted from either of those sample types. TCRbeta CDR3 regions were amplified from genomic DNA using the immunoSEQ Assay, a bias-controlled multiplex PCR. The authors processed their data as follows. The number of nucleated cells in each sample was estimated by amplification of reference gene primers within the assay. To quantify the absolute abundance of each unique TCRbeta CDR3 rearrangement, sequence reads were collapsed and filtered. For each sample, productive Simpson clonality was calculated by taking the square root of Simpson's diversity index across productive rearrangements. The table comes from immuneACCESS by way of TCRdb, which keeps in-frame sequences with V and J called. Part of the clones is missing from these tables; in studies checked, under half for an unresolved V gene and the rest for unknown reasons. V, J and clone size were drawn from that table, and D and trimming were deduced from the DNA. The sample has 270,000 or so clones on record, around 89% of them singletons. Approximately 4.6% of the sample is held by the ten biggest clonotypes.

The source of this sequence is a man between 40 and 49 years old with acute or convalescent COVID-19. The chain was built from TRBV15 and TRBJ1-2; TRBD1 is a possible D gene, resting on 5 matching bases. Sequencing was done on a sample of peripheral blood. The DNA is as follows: TGTGCCACCAGCAGAGATCGGGGGTTCTATGGCTACACCTTC. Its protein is CATSRDRGFYGYTF.